The 30 T cell receptor beta chains below were found in one sample sequenced in a study of neurological immune-mediated disorders. TCRdb ran MiXCR on the 5' RACE reads and lists one entry per CDR3 protein. Here the sample spans 20,000 or so distinct CDR3 sequences, about 2.5% being singletons. The specimen sequenced was PBMCs. The source of these receptors is a young woman with multiple sclerosis.

This clonotype was recorded at least ten times. The CDR3 nucleotides are TGTGCCAGCAGCGTAGAAGGGTTCCCCCCCACCGGCGAGCAGTACTTC. Translation gives CASSVEGFPPTGEQYF. This chain joins TRBV9 and TRBJ2-7; D call uncertain. Deletions cut 0 bases from V and 6 bases from J, with 19 bases between. The CDR3 is 16 residues long. Looked up from germline, CDR1 is SGDLS and CDR2 is YYNGEE. Variable domain in full (rest from reference TRBV9 and TRBJ2-7): DSGVTQTPKHLITATGQRVTLRCSPRSGDLSVYWYQQSLDQGLQFLIQYYNGEERAKGNILERFSAQQFPDLHSELNLSSLELGDSALYFCASSVEGFPPTGEQYFGPGTRLTVT.

This clonotype was recorded many times. The genes are TRBV11-2 and TRBJ2-1; 10 bases are a match to TRBD2. Looked up from germline, CDR1 is SGHAT and CDR2 is FQNNGV. The CDR3 has 16 amino acids. The V segment lost 5 bases and the J segment 7 bases; nucleotides outside the gene matches: 11. This chain's CDR3 is CASSPLAGRGGNEQFF. DNA of the CDR3: TGTGCCAGCAGCCCACTAGCGGGACGGGGTGGGAATGAGCAGTTCTTC.

The table lists this clonotype with many counts. The J gene is TRBJ1-2, the V gene TRBV3-1; 7 nucleotides line up with TRBD1. CDR3 length: 13 amino acids. Per germline, CDR1 LGHDT and CDR2 YNNKEL (reference sequence). Unmatched junction bases numbered 6, after V lost 4 bases and J lost 7 bases. CDR3 residues: CASSRGQILGYTF. For the CDR3, the DNA is TGTGCCAGCAGCCGGGGACAGATACTTGGCTACACCTTC. Using reference TRBV3-1 and TRBJ1-2 for the parts outside the CDR3, the full variable domain is DTAVSQTPKYLVTQMGNDKSIKCEQNLGHDTMYWYKQDSKKFLKIMFSYNNKELIINETVPNRFSPKSPDKAHLNLHINSLELGDSAVYFCASSRGQILGYTFGSGTRLTVV.

Worth noting for this clonotype: A much larger clonotype is one base distant, so this may be a read error. V and J are TRBV28 and TRBJ1-2; D is unclear. The V gene's germline CDR1 is MDHEN and CDR2 SYDVKM. V lost 6 bases and J 8 bases, leaving 10 bases between the germline ends. CDR3 length equals 11 residues. In DNA form, the CDR3 reads TGTGCCAGCAGAGAGCTGTGGGGCTACACCTTC. This encodes CASRELWGYTF.

This clonotype occurred many times. The genes are TRBV20-1 and TRBJ2-5, with D perhaps TRBD2 (6 bases). The length of the CDR3 is 13 residues. Per germline, CDR1 DFQATT and CDR2 SNEGSKA (reference sequence). Trimming removed 3 bases at V and 4 bases at J, with 12 bases between. The CDR3 protein is CSARWGVTETQYF. In DNA form, the CDR3 reads TGCAGTGCTAGGTGGGGGGTCACAGAGACCCAGTACTTC.

This clonotype was seen repeatedly, ten times or more. Here the CDR3 DNA reads TGTGCCAGCAGTTACCAACAGGTCGTGAACACTGAAGCTTTCTTT. This codes for CASSYQQVVNTEAFF. The V gene is TRBV6-5, the J gene TRBJ1-1; tentative D call: TRBD1 (5 bases). There are 15 residues in the CDR3. CDR1 is MNHEY and CDR2 is SVGAGI in the germline V gene. Trimming took off 2 bases at V and 0 bases at J, with 10 bases between the two ends.

This clonotype was picked up many times. The gene calls are TRBV27 and TRBJ1-5; D ambiguous. CDR1 is MNHEY and CDR2 is SMNVEV in the germline V gene (reference sequence). The CDR3 loop spans 13 amino acids. V was cut by 3 bases and J by 4 bases, with 7 bases left in between. The CDR3 nucleotides are TGTGCCAGCAGTTTCGTCAGAAATCAGCCCCAGCATTTT. Protein sequence: CASSFVRNQPQHF.

This clonotype was observed a handful of times. This chain links TRBV7-9 with TRBJ2-2, with a possible D match to TRBD1 (5 bases). Trimming removed 3 bases at V and 7 bases at J, with 12 bases between. CDR3 size: 14 residues. CDR1 is SEHNR, CDR2 FQNEAQ, per germline (reference sequence). The CDR3 is CASSFSRVDGELFF. CDR3 coding DNA: TGTGCCAGCAGCTTTTCCAGGGTGGACGGGGAGCTGTTTTTT.

This clonotype was seen repeatedly, ten times or more. V usage is TRBV9 and J usage is TRBJ2-3, with 10 bases identical to TRBD2. The germline V gene encodes CDR1 SGDLS and CDR2 YYNGEE. Trimming removed 3 bases from V and 4 bases from J; junction bases left unmatched: 8. The CDR3 spans 16 residues. In DNA, the CDR3 is TGTGCCAGCAGCGGACAAGCGGGGGGGAGGCCAGATACGCAGTATTTT. The encoded protein is CASSGQAGGRPDTQYF.

The sample holds many counts of this clonotype. This chain joins TRBV3-1 and TRBJ1-1, with D tentatively TRBD1 (5 bases). CDR1 is LGHDT, CDR2 YNNKEL, per germline (reference sequence). Trimming removed 1 base from V and 2 bases from J, with 8 bases in between. This CDR3 has 14 amino acids. In nucleotides, the CDR3 is TGTGCCAGCAGCCAAGTACAGGTAAACACTGAAGCTTTCTTT. Translating gives CASSQVQVNTEAFF. The full variable domain, in which reference TRBV3-1 and TRBJ1-1 provide the parts outside the CDR3, is DTAVSQTPKYLVTQMGNDKSIKCEQNLGHDTMYWYKQDSKKFLKIMFSYNNKELIINETVPNRFSPKSPDKAHLNLHINSLELGDSAVYFCASSQVQVNTEAFFGQGTRLTVV.

This clonotype was counted many times. V is TRBV20-1 and J is TRBJ2-3; 8 bases fit TRBD2. This CDR3 contains 15 residues. Per the germline V gene, CDR1 is DFQATT and CDR2 is SNEGSKA (reference sequence). V was clipped by 5 bases and J by 5 bases; unmatched bases: 12. The CDR3 bases are TGCAGTGCTCAAAGCGAAAGCGGGGGTAGAGATACGCAGTATTTT. Translation: CSAQSESGGRDTQYF.

This clonotype was seen at least ten times. The genes are TRBV20-1 and TRBJ2-7; TRBD2 matches 7 bases. This CDR3 has 13 residues. Germline loops: CDR1 DFQATT, CDR2 SNEGSKA (reference sequence). V dropped 2 bases and J dropped 5; count of bases not matched to a gene: 6. The CDR3 nucleotides are TGCAGTGCTAGACTGGCGGGAGTCCACGAGCAGTACGTC. Translated, it gives CSARLAGVHEQYV.

This clonotype was counted at least ten times. This chain uses TRBV5-1 with TRBJ2-1; 7 bases map to TRBD2. Germline V lookup: CDR1 SGHRS, CDR2 YFSETQ. The CDR3 spans 15 residues. J gave up 7 bases and V 0 bases, and 7 bases lay outside the gene matches. The CDR3 protein is CASSLAGREGNEQFF. CDR3 coding DNA: TGCGCCAGCAGCTTGGCCGGCAGGGAGGGGAATGAGCAGTTCTTC.

Many counts were recorded for this clonotype. J is TRBJ2-1 and V is TRBV29-1, with D unresolved. The CDR3 has 12 amino acids. From germline, CDR1 is SQVTM and CDR2 ANQGSEA. V was clipped by 4 bases and J by 9 bases, with 13 bases between them. As DNA, the CDR3 is TGCAGCGTTGTTCCCCACGACACTGAGCAGTTCTTC. Protein product: CSVVPHDTEQFF.

This clonotype has ten or more counts. The gene calls are TRBV20-1 and TRBJ2-5, with a weak D call TRBD1 (6 bases). The V gene's germline CDR1 is DFQATT and CDR2 SNEGSKA (reference sequence). V dropped 6 bases and J dropped 5 bases, with 16 bases sitting between them. The CDR3 has 13 residues. For the CDR3, the DNA is TGCAGTGCCGGCAGGGGAAGTAGGGAGACCCAGTACTTC. Translation: CSAGRGSRETQYF.

By sample share, this clonotype is medium-sized. The V gene is TRBV12-3 or TRBV12-4, the J gene TRBJ2-3; D gene ambiguous. V shed 3 bases and J shed 6 bases, with 1 base lying between them. The CDR3 has 10 amino acids. This CDR3 is CASSLDTQYF. In DNA form, the CDR3 reads TGTGCCAGCAGTTTGGATACGCAGTATTTT.

The table lists this clonotype with many counts. The V gene is TRBV21-1, the J gene TRBJ1-1; the DNA was not used to check the table's D call, TRBD1. TRBV21-1 is labeled a pseudogene. The CDR3 runs 12 residues. The CDR3 region has the DNA TGTGCCAGCTCCTGTATGAACACTGAAGCTTTCTTT. Protein: CASSCMNTEAFF.

This clonotype qualifies as medium-sized (0.01 to 0.1%). CDR3 coding DNA: TGCAGTGCTAGAGAAGCTACCCGGGACAGGGTAGAGACCCAGTACTTC. Protein: CSAREATRDRVETQYF. V is TRBV20-1 and J is TRBJ2-5; 9 nucleotides line up with TRBD1. The CDR3 is 16 amino acids. Trimming removed 0 bases from V and 4 bases from J; junction bases left unmatched: 9. Germline CDR1 reads DFQATT; CDR2 reads SNEGSKA (reference sequence).

This clonotype was found many times. The genes are TRBV20-1 and TRBJ1-2; D is uncertain. CDR1 DFQATT and CDR2 SNEGSKA come from the germline V gene (reference sequence). The V end was cut by 0 bases, the J end by 0 bases, with 8 bases between. The CDR3 is 14 residues long. CDR3 in amino acids: CSARDAVTNYGYTF. The CDR3 nucleotides are TGCAGTGCTAGAGATGCGGTGACTAACTATGGCTACACCTTC.

The sample holds many counts of this clonotype. The chain's CDR3 is CSARPVARDGDGYTF. In DNA form, the CDR3 reads TGCAGTGCTAGACCCGTCGCTAGGGACGGCGATGGCTACACCTTC. The chain has TRBV20-1 and TRBJ1-2, with D tentatively TRBD1 (5 bases). Deletions cut 2 bases from V and 6 bases from J, with 19 bases between. The CDR3 runs to 15 residues. Germline V lookup: CDR1 DFQATT, CDR2 SNEGSKA (reference sequence).

The gene calls are TRBV20-1 and TRBJ2-2; D gene unclear. Per the germline V gene, CDR1 is DFQATT and CDR2 is SNEGSKA (reference sequence). With 7 bases removed from V and 5 bases from J, the gap between germline ends came to 11 bases. CDR3 length: 12 amino acids. CDR3 in amino acids: CSGVSPTGELFF. Written as DNA, the CDR3 is TGCAGTGGTGTAAGTCCGACCGGGGAGCTGTTTTTT.

In this sample, this clonotype turned up many times. V is TRBV6-6 and J is TRBJ2-7; D is possibly TRBD1 (6 bases). Germline CDR1 MNHNY, CDR2 SVGAGI (reference sequence). This CDR3 spans 15 amino acids. Trimming cost V 2 bases and J 2 bases, with 13 bases left between them. The CDR3 loop is CASSYTTGPTYEQYF. CDR3 coding DNA: TGTGCCAGCAGTTACACTACAGGGCCGACCTACGAGCAGTACTTC.

This clonotype was recorded many times. The chain couples TRBV11-2 to TRBJ1-3; no firm D call. This CDR3 spans 13 amino acids. Germline loops: CDR1 SGHAT, CDR2 FQNNGV. V lost 5 bases, J lost 11 bases, and 16 bases lay in between. DNA of the CDR3: TGTGCCAGCAGCGTCAACACGGACTCGGCCATATATTTT. This gives the protein CASSVNTDSAIYF.

By frequency in the sample, this clonotype is medium-sized. This chain joins TRBV12-3 or TRBV12-4 and TRBJ1-1; D unclear. This CDR3 is built from 14 residues. Trimming left V 3 bases short and J 0 bases short, with 8 bases between. The CDR3 DNA follows: TGTGCCAGCAGTTTTCAACAATTGAACACTGAAGCTTTCTTT. Translated: CASSFQQLNTEAFF.

Ten or more counts support this clonotype. This chain joins TRBV3-1 and TRBJ1-1; D unresolved. The V end was cut by 3 bases, the J end by 1 base, with 6 bases between. Germline V gene data show CDR1 as LGHDT and CDR2 as YNNKEL (reference sequence). The CDR3 consists of 13 residues. The chain's CDR3 is CASSQLRNTEAFF. CDR3 bases: TGTGCCAGCAGCCAGCTGAGGAACACTGAAGCTTTCTTT.

Ten or more counts support this clonotype. The chain links TRBV6-5 to TRBJ2-1, with 10 bases that match TRBD1. Germline V CDR1 and CDR2: MNHEY, SVGAGI. The CDR3 sequence is 14 residues long. After removal of 4 bases from V and 9 bases from J, the junction contained 6 bases not matched to a gene. The CDR3 sequence is CASSSQDRGGEQFF. In DNA form, the CDR3 reads TGTGCCAGCAGTTCCCAGGACAGGGGGGGTGAGCAGTTCTTC.

The CDR3 loop reads CASSRGLYYGYTF. The DNA for the CDR3 is TGTGCCAGCAGTCGCGGTCTCTACTATGGCTACACCTTC. The V call is TRBV25-1, the J call TRBJ1-2; D ambiguous. Germline loops: CDR1 MGHDK, CDR2 SYGVNS. V was pared by 5 bases and J by 3 bases, with 10 bases between. This CDR3 is 13 amino acids long.

In this sample, this clonotype turned up many times. The rearrangement links TRBV5-6 to TRBJ1-2, with TRBD1 as a possible D gene (6 bases). Trimming left V 2 bases short and J 5 bases short, with 16 bases between. CDR1 is SGHDT, CDR2 YYEEEE, per germline. The CDR3 length is 15 residues. The chain's CDR3 is CASSFGGRWLYGYTF. DNA of the CDR3: TGTGCCAGCAGCTTTGGGGGCAGGTGGCTTTATGGCTACACCTTC.

This clonotype turned up a few times. The chain links TRBV7-8 to TRBJ1-6; no clear D gene. This CDR3 is built from 14 residues. V was trimmed by 2 bases and J by 5 bases, leaving 7 bases between them. Germline V gene data show CDR1 as SGHVS and CDR2 as FQNEAQ. CDR3 amino acids: CASSLSHDNSPLHF. DNA of the CDR3: TGTGCCAGCAGCTTAAGTCACGATAATTCACCCCTCCACTTT.

This clonotype came up many times. This chain connects TRBV19 to TRBJ2-2; D tentatively reads TRBD1 or TRBD2 (6 bases each). CDR3 size: 15 residues. V was trimmed by 6 bases and J by 4 bases, leaving 15 bases between them. Germline assignment: CDR1 LNHDA and CDR2 SQIVND (reference sequence). This CDR3 reads CASRGTGARTGELFF. As DNA, the CDR3 is TGTGCCAGTAGGGGGACGGGGGCGCGCACCGGGGAGCTGTTTTTT. Drawing the rest from reference TRBV19 and TRBJ2-2, the complete variable domain is DGGITQSPKYLFRKEGQNVTLSCEQNLNHDAMYWYRQDPGQGLRLIYYSQIVNDFQKGDIAEGYSVSREKKESFPLTVTSAQKNPTAFYLCASRGTGARTGELFFGEGSRLTVL.